This T cell receptor beta chain was sequenced in a study of graft-versus-host responses after intestinal transplantation. Findings of the study overall: The marrow of recipients harbored GvH clones, and ileum or blood showed some of them first.

From germline, CDR1 is LNHDA and CDR2 SQIVND (reference sequence). With 6 bases clipped from V and 2 bases from J, the junction kept 3 bases outside the gene matches. The CDR3 covers 13 residues. With respect to this clone: What it binds is not known.

Profiling relied on immunoSEQ multiplex PCR, and the TCRdb table lists in-frame clones only, not all of them. The data show about 45,000 clones, roughly 90% seen once. Source: PBMCs, taken 524 days after transplant. The chain has TRBV19 and TRBJ2-7; 8 bases are a match to TRBD1. The sequence derives from a human patient who received an intestinal transplant, so some T cells may come from the graft donor. CDR3: CASRGTGPYEQYF. DNA of the CDR3: TGTGCCAGTAGGGGGACAGGACCCTACGAGCAGTACTTC.